One and the same sample provided the 11 T cell receptor beta chains below, sequenced in a study of CD8 T cells in Susac syndrome. Random hexamers were used to reverse transcribe the RNA input (about 0.5 to 1 ug). TCRdb independently ran MiXCR on the immunoSEQ multiplex PCR reads; one entry per CDR3 protein. The profile shows approximately 110,000 distinct CDR3 sequences, around 94% of them singletons. The specimen was CD4+ T cells from PBMCs. The receptors derive from a human donor in good health.

The CDR3 loop is CAWSVGDRRNQPQHF. The CDR3 nucleotides are TGTGCCTGGAGTGTAGGGGACAGGCGGAATCAGCCCCAGCATTTT. The chain employs TRBV30 and TRBJ1-5; 8 positions match TRBD1. The CDR3 runs to 15 residues. The V segment lost 0 bases and the J segment 4 bases; nucleotides outside the gene matches: 5. CDR1 GTSNPN and CDR2 SVGIG come from the germline V gene (reference sequence).

This chain links TRBV18 with TRBJ2-2; D is possibly TRBD1 (5 bases). There are 15 residues in the CDR3. The ends were cut back, 6 bases at V and 0 bases at J, with 11 bases in the middle. Per germline, CDR1 KGHSH and CDR2 LQKENI. CDR3 bases: TGTGCCAGCTCGGGGCGAACCCCGAACACCGGGGAGCTGTTTTTT. Its translation is CASSGRTPNTGELFF.

The CDR3 bases are TGTGCCAGCAGCTTAGTTCATGGAACTGAAGCTTTCTTT. Translation gives CASSLVHGTEAFF. The chain links TRBV7-8 to TRBJ1-1; D gene ambiguous. The CDR3 length is 13 residues. The V end lost 1 base, the J end lost 5 bases, and 8 bases lay between the germline ends. The V gene's germline CDR1 is SGHVS and CDR2 FQNEAQ.

The rearrangement joins TRBV25-1 to TRBJ1-4, with 11 bases that match TRBD1. The CDR3 spans 17 residues. The V gene's germline CDR1 is MGHDK and CDR2 SYGVNS. V lost 0 bases to trimming and J lost 7 bases; unmatched junction nucleotides: 7. CDR3 coding DNA: TGTGCCAGCAGTGAATATCGTCGGACAGGGGGCGTTGAAAAACTGTTTTTT. Amino acid sequence: CASSEYRRTGGVEKLFF.

The chain combines TRBV27 with TRBJ1-5, with D unclear. Trimming stripped 4 bases from V and 0 bases from J, with 10 bases between. The CDR3 totals 15 residues. The germline gives CDR1 MNHEY, CDR2 SMNVEV (reference sequence). CDR3 sequence reads: CASSWAEDSNQPQHF. The CDR3 DNA sequence: TGTGCCAGCAGTTGGGCGGAAGATAGCAATCAGCCCCAGCATTTT.

CDR3 amino acids: CASSLDSYTEAFF. DNA of the CDR3: TGTGCCAGCAGCTTGGACAGCTACACTGAAGCTTTCTTT. The rearrangement joins TRBV5-4 to TRBJ1-1; D call uncertain. The CDR3 contains 13 residues. V gave up 0 bases and J gave up 3 bases, with 6 bases separating them. CDR1 and CDR2 from the germline V gene are SGHNT and YYREEE (reference sequence).

V usage is TRBV6-2 or TRBV6-3 and J usage is TRBJ2-4; a weak D match, TRBD1 (5 bases). Germline assignment: CDR1 MNHEY and CDR2 SVGEGT. V was pared by 0 bases and J by 0 bases, with 18 bases between. The CDR3 length is 19 residues. The CDR3 sequence: CASSYSSPTESLAKNIQYF. CDR3 DNA sequence: TGTGCCAGCAGTTACTCGAGCCCGACAGAGTCCCTAGCCAAAAACATTCAGTACTTC.

The rearrangement joins TRBV7-2 to TRBJ2-3, with D perhaps matching TRBD1 (6 bases). Germline V gives CDR1 SGHTA, CDR2 FQGNSA. Trimming removed 5 bases from V and 0 bases from J, with 12 bases in between. The CDR3 is 15 residues long. The CDR3 protein is CASSPTGISTDTQYF. The CDR3 nucleotides are TGTGCCAGCAGCCCCACAGGGATTAGCACAGATACGCAGTATTTT.

The chain combines TRBV12-3 or TRBV12-4 with TRBJ1-6; unclear D gene. Trimming removed 2 bases at V and 9 bases at J, with 8 bases between. CDR3 length: 13 amino acids. In nucleotides, the CDR3 is TGTGCCAGCAGTTTATTGTTTGGTTCACCCCTCCACTTT. Its protein product is CASSLLFGSPLHF.

The CDR3 loop is CASSVYSGTEAFF. CDR3 nucleotides: TGTGCCAGCAGCGTGTATTCGGGCACTGAAGCTTTCTTT. V gene TRBV9 combines with J gene TRBJ1-1; D unclear. In germline, CDR1 is SGDLS, CDR2 YYNGEE. Trimming removed 2 bases at V and 4 bases at J, with 9 bases between. The CDR3 extends over 13 amino acids.

The chain uses TRBV18 and TRBJ1-5, with D unclear. V was trimmed by 3 bases and J by 5 bases, leaving 8 bases between them. CDR1 is KGHSH and CDR2 is LQKENI in the germline V gene. The CDR3 runs to 13 residues. The CDR3 is CASSPAGDQPQHF. Written as DNA, the CDR3 is TGTGCCAGCTCACCGGCTGGGGATCAGCCCCAGCATTTT.